This T cell receptor (beta chain) was sequenced in a study of response to subunit inactivated influenza vaccine. This clonotype was seen more than once but under ten times. Its specificity is unknown. TCRdb used MiXCR to reprocess the RT-PCR reads, holding one entry per CDR3 protein. The sample includes about 700,000 distinct CDR3 sequences, roughly 14% of them seen just once. Trimming shortened V by 1 base and J by 0 bases, and 14 bases separated the two germline ends. The CDR3 covers 18 residues. Germline loops: CDR1 SGHDT, CDR2 YYEEEE. Study conclusions and caveats: Authors proposed each seasonal influenza vaccination draws in few new T cells.

The sample here was PBMCs from blood, taken roughly 2 weeks before vaccination. The source is a man in his fifties who received an inactivated influenza vaccine. The chain is built from TRBV5-6 and TRBJ2-6, with TRBD2 as a possible D gene (7 bases). CDR3 nucleotide sequence: TGTGCCAGCAGCTTGAAGGGGGGGCCTTACTCTGGGGCCAACGTCCTGACTTTC. Translated: CASSLKGGPYSGANVLTF.